The clone carrying this T cell receptor beta chain was counted a few times. The data belong to a study of T cells in Graves' hyperthyroidism and ophthalmopathy. The source material, RNA transcripts, was used to amplify TCR beta CDR3 regions. Initially, a first-round RT-PCR of the TCR CDR3 employed the HTBI primer set. TCRdb ran MiXCR on the multiplex PCR reads and lists one entry per CDR3 protein. The sample consists of more than 300,000 distinct CDR3 sequences, about 12% of them appearing once. V lost 5 bases to trimming and J lost 1 base, with 8 bases between them. Per germline, CDR1 SQVTM and CDR2 ANQGSEA. This CDR3 is 13 amino acids long.

The chain has TRBV29-1 and TRBJ2-2, with D unclear. This sequence was found in a woman aged 18-30 years with Graves' hyperthyroidism. Sequencing was done on a sample of blood. The CDR3 coding sequence is TGCAGCGTTCGACTGGAGAACACCGGGGAGCTGTTTTTT. Its protein is CSVRLENTGELFF.